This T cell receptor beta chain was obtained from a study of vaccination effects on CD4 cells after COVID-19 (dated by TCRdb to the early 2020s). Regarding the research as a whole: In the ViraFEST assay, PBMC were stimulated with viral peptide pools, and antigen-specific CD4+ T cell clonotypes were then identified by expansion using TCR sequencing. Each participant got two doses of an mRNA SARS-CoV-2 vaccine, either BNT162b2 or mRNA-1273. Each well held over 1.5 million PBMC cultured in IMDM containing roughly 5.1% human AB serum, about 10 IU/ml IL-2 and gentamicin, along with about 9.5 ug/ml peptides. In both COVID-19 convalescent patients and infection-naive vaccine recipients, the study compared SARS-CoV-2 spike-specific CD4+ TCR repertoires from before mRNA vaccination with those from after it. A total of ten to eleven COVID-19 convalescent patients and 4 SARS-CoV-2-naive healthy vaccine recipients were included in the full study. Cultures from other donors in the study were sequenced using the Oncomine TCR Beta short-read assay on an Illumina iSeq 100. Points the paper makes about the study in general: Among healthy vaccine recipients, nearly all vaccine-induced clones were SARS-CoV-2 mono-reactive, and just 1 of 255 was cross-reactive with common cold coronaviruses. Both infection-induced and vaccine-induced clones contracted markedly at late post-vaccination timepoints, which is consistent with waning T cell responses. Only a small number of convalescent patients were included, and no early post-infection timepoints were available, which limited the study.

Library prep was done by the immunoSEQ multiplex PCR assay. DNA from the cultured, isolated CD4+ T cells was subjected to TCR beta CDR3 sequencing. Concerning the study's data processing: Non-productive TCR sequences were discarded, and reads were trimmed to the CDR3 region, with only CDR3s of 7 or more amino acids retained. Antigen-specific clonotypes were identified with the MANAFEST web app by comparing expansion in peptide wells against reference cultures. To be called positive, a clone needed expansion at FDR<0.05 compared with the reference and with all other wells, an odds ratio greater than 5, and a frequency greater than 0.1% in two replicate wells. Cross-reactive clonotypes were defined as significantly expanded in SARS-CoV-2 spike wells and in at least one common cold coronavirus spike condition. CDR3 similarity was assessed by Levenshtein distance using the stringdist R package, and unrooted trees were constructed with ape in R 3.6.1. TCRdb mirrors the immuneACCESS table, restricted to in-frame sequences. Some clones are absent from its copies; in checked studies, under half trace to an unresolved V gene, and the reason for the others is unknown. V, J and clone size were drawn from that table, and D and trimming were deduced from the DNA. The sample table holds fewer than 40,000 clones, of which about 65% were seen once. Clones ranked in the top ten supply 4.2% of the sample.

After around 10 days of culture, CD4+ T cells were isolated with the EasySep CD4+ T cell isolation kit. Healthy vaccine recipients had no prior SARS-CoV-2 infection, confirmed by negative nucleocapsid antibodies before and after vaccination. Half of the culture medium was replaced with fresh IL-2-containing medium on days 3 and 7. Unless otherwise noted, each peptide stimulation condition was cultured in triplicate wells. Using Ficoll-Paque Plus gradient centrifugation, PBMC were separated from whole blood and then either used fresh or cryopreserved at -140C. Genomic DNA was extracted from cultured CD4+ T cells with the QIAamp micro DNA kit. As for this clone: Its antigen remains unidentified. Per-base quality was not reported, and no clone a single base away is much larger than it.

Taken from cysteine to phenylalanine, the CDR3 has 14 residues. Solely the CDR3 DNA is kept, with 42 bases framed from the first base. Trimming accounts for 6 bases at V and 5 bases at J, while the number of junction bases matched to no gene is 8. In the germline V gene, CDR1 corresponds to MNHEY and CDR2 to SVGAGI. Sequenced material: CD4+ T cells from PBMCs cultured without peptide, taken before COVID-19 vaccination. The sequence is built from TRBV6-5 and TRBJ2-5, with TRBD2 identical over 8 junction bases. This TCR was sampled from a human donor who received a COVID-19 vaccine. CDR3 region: CASSPVAGSETQYF. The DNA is TGTGCCAGCAGCCCGGTAGCGGGGTCGGAGACCCAGTACTTC.